Included here is one T cell receptor beta chain sequence, with context. In germline, CDR1 is WSHSY, CDR2 SAAADI. CDR3 size: 15 residues. Trimming took 2 bases from V and 0 from J, leaving 9 bases between them. The data were taken from a study of blood T cell repertoires in COVID-19. Clones were read by immunoSEQ multiplex PCR, and TCRdb kept only the in-frame ones, dropping some. The sample has about 200,000 clones, 90% seen once. The chain is built from TRBV10-2 and TRBJ2-3; possible D gene TRBD2, 5 bases. Sequenced input: PBMCs or T cells enriched from blood (not recorded which). The TCR comes from a man younger than 40 who had recovered from COVID-19. CDR3 amino acids: CASSEVGVSTDTQYF. The DNA of the CDR3 is TGCGCCAGCAGTGAGGTCGGGGTGAGCACAGATACGCAGTATTTT.